A selection of T cell receptor beta chains follows, all from one sample in a study of immune characterization of retroperitoneal liposarcoma. TCRdb called the PCR reads again in MiXCR, with one record for every CDR3 protein. The table lists roughly 1,900 distinct CDR3 sequences, around 30% of them singletons. The specimen sequenced was tumor tissue. These receptors were obtained from a female donor with retroperitoneal liposarcoma. Each CDR3 is given with its conserved first and last residue. A D gene is named only where the DNA matches it firmly. Clone size appears in some rows only: once, few, many, or a class for an expanded clone.

len: 14; j_gene: TRBJ2-1; v_gene: TRBV6-1; d_gene: TRBD2; abundance: .; CDR3nt: TGTGCCAGCCAACTAGCGGGAGCCGGAAGTGAGCAGTTCTTC; CDR3aa: CASQLAGAGSEQFF
len: 14; j_gene: TRBJ1-1; v_gene: TRBV6-1; d_gene: .; abundance: many; CDR3nt: TGTGCCAGCAGTTACGGCAGGGGAAACACTGAAGCTTTCTTT; CDR3aa: CASSYGRGNTEAFF
len: 15; j_gene: TRBJ2-1; v_gene: TRBV9; d_gene: TRBD2; abundance: few; CDR3nt: TGTGCCAGCAGCGCAACTAGCGGGAGGCTCGTTGAGCAGTTCTTC; CDR3aa: CASSATSGRLVEQFF
len: 16; j_gene: TRBJ2-7; v_gene: TRBV14; d_gene: TRBD1; abundance: .; CDR3nt: TGTGCCAGCAGCCCACGCCGGGGGACAGGGGTTCACGAGCAGTACTTC; CDR3aa: CASSPRRGTGVHEQYF
len: 13; j_gene: TRBJ2-5; v_gene: TRBV27; d_gene: .; abundance: large; CDR3nt: TGTGCCAGCAGTTTGGTAGGGCAAGAGACCCAGTACTTC; CDR3aa: CASSLVGQETQYF
len: 15; j_gene: TRBJ2-1; v_gene: TRBV11-3; d_gene: TRBD2; abundance: large; CDR3nt: TGTGCCAGCAGCCCTATAGCGGGATCTTACAATGAGCAGTTCTTC; CDR3aa: CASSPIAGSYNEQFF
len: 16; j_gene: TRBJ2-1; v_gene: TRBV10-1; d_gene: TRBD2; abundance: large; CDR3nt: TGCGCCAGCAGTGATGGGACTAGCGGGGTGAGCGGTGAGCAGTTCTTC; CDR3aa: CASSDGTSGVSGEQFF
len: 14; j_gene: TRBJ2-5; v_gene: TRBV6-1; d_gene: .; abundance: large; CDR3nt: TGTGCCAGCAGCACAAGTTGGTACCAAGAGACCCAGTACTTC; CDR3aa: CASSTSWYQETQYF
len: 13; j_gene: TRBJ2-7; v_gene: TRBV10-3; d_gene: .; abundance: medium-sized; CDR3nt: TGTGCCATCCGAGCGTCCACGGACAATGAGCAGTACTTC; CDR3aa: CAIRASTDNEQYF
len: 16; j_gene: TRBJ2-3; v_gene: TRBV6-1; d_gene: TRBD1; abundance: large; CDR3nt: TGTGCCAGCGGGAAAACCTCCAGGGGGTCAGGAGATACGCAGTATTTT; CDR3aa: CASGKTSRGSGDTQYF
len: 13; j_gene: TRBJ2-2; v_gene: TRBV27; d_gene: .; abundance: large; CDR3nt: TGTGCCAGCAGTCTAGGCGGCACCGGGGAGCTGTTTTTT; CDR3aa: CASSLGGTGELFF
len: 14; j_gene: TRBJ2-1; v_gene: TRBV11-2; d_gene: .; abundance: many; CDR3nt: TGTGCCAGCAGCCGAGGGGAACGGCCCAATGAGCAGTTCTTC; CDR3aa: CASSRGERPNEQFF
len: 16; j_gene: TRBJ2-7; v_gene: TRBV6-6; d_gene: TRBD2; abundance: .; CDR3nt: TGTGCCAGCAGTTACAGTGGTCTAGCGGGAGGGGGGGAGCAGTACTTC; CDR3aa: CASSYSGLAGGGEQYF
len: 15; j_gene: TRBJ2-7; v_gene: TRBV6-6; d_gene: TRBD2; abundance: few; CDR3nt: TGTGCCAGCAGCACTAGCGGGGGGGACTCCTACGAGCAGTACTTC; CDR3aa: CASSTSGGDSYEQYF
len: 14; j_gene: TRBJ2-7; v_gene: TRBV11-3; d_gene: TRBD1; abundance: medium-sized; CDR3nt: TGTGCCAGCAGCCTCCAGGGGGCCGACTACGAGCAGTACTTC; CDR3aa: CASSLQGADYEQYF
len: 15; j_gene: TRBJ2-1; v_gene: TRBV6-1; d_gene: TRBD2; abundance: medium-sized; CDR3nt: TGTGCCAGCAGTGAATTTGTCGGGAGGGGAAATGAGCAGTTCTTC; CDR3aa: CASSEFVGRGNEQFF
len: 12; j_gene: TRBJ1-3; v_gene: TRBV10-3; d_gene: .; abundance: large; CDR3nt: TGTGCCATCAGGTCCACGACGGGCACCATATATTTT; CDR3aa: CAIRSTTGTIYF
len: 15; j_gene: TRBJ2-5; v_gene: TRBV6-1; d_gene: .; abundance: large; CDR3nt: TGTGCCAGCAGTGAAGCTGACAGATACCAAGAGACCCAGTACTTC; CDR3aa: CASSEADRYQETQYF
len: 16; j_gene: TRBJ2-6; v_gene: TRBV6-1; d_gene: .; abundance: large; CDR3nt: TGTGCCAGCAGTGAAGAGGGTAGGGCTGGGGCCAACGTCCTGACTTTC; CDR3aa: CASSEEGRAGANVLTF
len: 14; j_gene: TRBJ2-5; v_gene: TRBV6-2/TRBV6-3; d_gene: TRBD1; abundance: .; CDR3nt: TGTGCCAGCAGTTACTCCGGGACAGCAGAGACCCAGTACTTC; CDR3aa: CASSYSGTAETQYF
len: 15; j_gene: TRBJ2-7; v_gene: TRBV6-1; d_gene: .; abundance: .; CDR3nt: TGTGCCAGCAGTGAAGGGAGTGGAATGCCCTACGAGCAGTACTTC; CDR3aa: CASSEGSGMPYEQYF
len: 18; j_gene: TRBJ2-3; v_gene: TRBV10-3; d_gene: TRBD2; abundance: few; CDR3nt: TGTGCCATCAGTCAGCCGGGACTAGCGCCAGTAAAGGCAGATACGCAGTATTTT; CDR3aa: CAISQPGLAPVKADTQYF
len: 14; j_gene: TRBJ2-7; v_gene: TRBV7-2; d_gene: TRBD1; abundance: medium-sized; CDR3nt: TGTGCCAGCAGCTGGGACAGGGGGCAATACGAGCAGTACTTC; CDR3aa: CASSWDRGQYEQYF
len: 18; j_gene: TRBJ2-3; v_gene: TRBV4-1; d_gene: TRBD1; abundance: .; CDR3nt: TGCGCCAGCAGCCAAGATCAGGGGACAGGGGGTCTCACAGATACGCAGTATTTT; CDR3aa: CASSQDQGTGGLTDTQYF
len: 14; j_gene: TRBJ2-3; v_gene: TRBV6-1; d_gene: TRBD1; abundance: .; CDR3nt: TGTGCCAGCAGTGAGGACAGGCCCACAGATACGCAGTATTTT; CDR3aa: CASSEDRPTDTQYF
len: 16; j_gene: TRBJ2-1; v_gene: TRBV6-5; d_gene: TRBD2; abundance: .; CDR3nt: TGTGCCAGCAGACGCAGAGCTAGCGGGGGGTACAATGAGCAGTTCTTC; CDR3aa: CASRRRASGGYNEQFF
len: 14; j_gene: TRBJ2-7; v_gene: TRBV11-2; d_gene: TRBD2; abundance: .; CDR3nt: TGTGCCAGCAGCTTATCGGGGGGTTCCTACGAGCAGTACTTC; CDR3aa: CASSLSGGSYEQYF
len: 19; j_gene: TRBJ2-1; v_gene: TRBV12-3/TRBV12-4; d_gene: TRBD1; abundance: medium-sized; CDR3nt: TGTGCCAGCAGTTTCCTTTTGACTACCGGACAGGGGGTATACAATGAGCAGTTCTTC; CDR3aa: CASSFLLTTGQGVYNEQFF
len: 15; j_gene: TRBJ2-4; v_gene: TRBV6-5; d_gene: .; abundance: .; CDR3nt: TGTGCCAGCAGTTACTCTACAGGGAAATACAATGAGCAGTACTTC; CDR3aa: CASSYSTGKYNEQYF
len: 15; j_gene: TRBJ2-3; v_gene: TRBV7-6; d_gene: .; abundance: medium-sized; CDR3nt: TGTGCCAGCAGCTTCGTTGGGGGTTTCACAGATACGCAGTATTTT; CDR3aa: CASSFVGGFTDTQYF
len: 16; j_gene: TRBJ2-7; v_gene: TRBV6-1; d_gene: .; abundance: few; CDR3nt: TGTGCCAGCAGTGAATATGCGCTAGCCAGCTCCTACGAGCAGTACTTC; CDR3aa: CASSEYALASSYEQYF
len: 14; j_gene: TRBJ2-1; v_gene: TRBV11-2; d_gene: TRBD2; abundance: .; CDR3nt: TGTGCCAGCAGCTTGGAAACTAGCGGCAATGAGCAGTTCTTC; CDR3aa: CASSLETSGNEQFF
len: 15; j_gene: TRBJ2-7; v_gene: TRBV6-1; d_gene: TRBD1; abundance: .; CDR3nt: TGTGCCAGCAGTCAAACCGGGACAGGGACCTACGAGCAGTACTTC; CDR3aa: CASSQTGTGTYEQYF
len: 15; j_gene: TRBJ2-1; v_gene: TRBV7-3; d_gene: TRBD2; abundance: few; CDR3nt: TGTGCCAGCAGATTAACTAGCGGCTCCTACAATGAGCAGTTCTTC; CDR3aa: CASRLTSGSYNEQFF
len: 14; j_gene: TRBJ2-4; v_gene: TRBV6-1; d_gene: .; abundance: medium-sized; CDR3nt: TGTGCCAGCAGTGAAGGGGGTGCCAAAAACATTCAGTACTTC; CDR3aa: CASSEGGAKNIQYF
len: 15; j_gene: TRBJ2-1; v_gene: TRBV15; d_gene: TRBD1; abundance: .; CDR3nt: TGTGCCACCAGCAGAGACGACAGGGTGAGGAATGAGCAGTTCTTC; CDR3aa: CATSRDDRVRNEQFF